The 17 T cell receptor beta chains below all came from one sample that was sequenced in a study of blood T cell repertoires in COVID-19. Data came from immunoSEQ multiplex PCR; TCRdb stores just in-frame clones and leaves some out. The sample lists 45,000 to 55,000 clones, roughly 88% seen once, with about 3% in the top ten. The sample taken for sequencing was peripheral blood. These receptors were taken from a human donor in a cohort sampled during active COVID-19.

This sequence joins TRBV12-3 or TRBV12-4 and TRBJ1-1; D call uncertain. V lost 6 bases and J 0 bases, leaving 5 bases between the germline ends. CDR3 size: 12 residues. CDR3 bases: TGTGCCAGCAGAGCTATGAACACTGAAGCTTTCTTT. It specifies CASRAMNTEAFF.

V usage is TRBV5-4 and J usage is TRBJ1-3; 9 bases map to TRBD1. The CDR3 totals 15 residues. J was trimmed by 0 bases and V by 3 bases; bases with no gene match: 1. The germline V gene encodes CDR1 SGHNT and CDR2 YYREEE (reference sequence). Here the CDR3 DNA reads TGTGCCAGCAGCTCGGGACAGGGCTCTGGAAACACCATATATTTT. Translating it yields CASSSGQGSGNTIYF. The full variable domain, in which reference TRBV5-4 and TRBJ1-3 provide the parts outside the CDR3, is ETGVTQSPTHLIKTRGQQVTLRCSSQSGHNTVSWYQQALGQGPQFIFQYYREEENGRGNFPPRFSGLQFPNYSSELNVNALELDDSALYLCASSSGQGSGNTIYFGEGSWLTVV.

This chain uses TRBV7-2 with TRBJ2-7, with D possibly being TRBD1 (5 bases). CDR3 length: 14 amino acids. The V end was cut by 0 bases, the J end by 6 bases, with 12 bases between. CDR1 SGHTA and CDR2 FQGNSA come from the germline V gene. The CDR3 DNA reads TGTGCCAGCAGCTTAGCCCTCCCTCAGGGCGAGCAGTACTTC. This translates into CASSLALPQGEQYF.

The chain is built from TRBV5-1 and TRBJ2-2, with 7 bases that match TRBD1. V shed 2 bases and J 3 bases; nucleotides not matched to a gene: 1. There are 14 residues in the CDR3. Germline V gene sequence: CDR1 SGHRS, CDR2 YFSETQ. For the CDR3, the DNA is TGCGCCAGCAGCTTTCAGGGGGACACCGGGGAGCTGTTTTTT. Its protein is CASSFQGDTGELFF.

This chain uses TRBV7-8 with TRBJ1-1; D is unclear. Germline V CDR1 and CDR2: SGHVS, FQNEAQ. V was clipped by 1 base and J by 4 bases, with 10 bases between them. There are 14 residues in the CDR3. CDR3 nucleotide sequence: TGTGCCAGCAGCTTAGAAGCGGTGAGCACTGAAGCTTTCTTT. The encoded protein is CASSLEAVSTEAFF.

This sequence joins TRBV5-1 and TRBJ2-2; 9 nucleotides match TRBD1. Germline CDR1 reads SGHRS; CDR2 reads YFSETQ. The CDR3 spans 15 residues. Losses at the gene ends were 4 bases for V and 3 bases for J; bases not matched to a gene: 4. The CDR3 DNA reads as TGCGCCAGCAGCCGGGGACAGGGCTACACCGGGGAGCTGTTTTTT. It specifies CASSRGQGYTGELFF.

J is TRBJ2-3 and V is TRBV11-2; the D is unclear. Germline CDR1 SGHAT, CDR2 FQNNGV. This CDR3 has 11 amino acids. Trimming took 4 bases from V and 11 from J, leaving 10 bases between them. The CDR3 bases are TGTGCCAGCAGCTCCCGTTTACTGCAGTATTTT. Amino acid sequence: CASSSRLLQYF.

CDR3 sequence reads: CASSLGPSSYNEQFF. DNA for the CDR3: TGCGCCAGCAGCTTGGGGCCTAGCTCCTACAATGAGCAGTTCTTC. The chain is built from TRBV5-1 and TRBJ2-1, with unresolved D. Trimming stripped 0 bases from V and 0 bases from J, with 7 bases between. Germline V gene data show CDR1 as SGHRS and CDR2 as YFSETQ. This CDR3 is built from 15 residues.

V usage is TRBV5-6 and J usage is TRBJ1-1, with TRBD1 matching 8 bases. The germline CDR1 and CDR2 sequences are SGHDT and YYEEEE. Trimming removed 4 bases from V and 4 bases from J; junction bases left unmatched: 9. The CDR3 is 15 amino acids. CDR3 bases: TGTGCCAGCAGCACGACAGGGGCCCTGGGCACTGAAGCTTTCTTT. It specifies CASSTTGALGTEAFF.

The chain's CDR3 is CSASDNRGNSPLHF. CDR3 DNA sequence: TGCAGTGCTAGTGATAACAGGGGTAATTCACCCCTCCACTTT. The rearrangement links TRBV20-1 to TRBJ1-6, with 7 bases aligning to TRBD1. The CDR3 has 14 amino acids. V shed 3 bases and J 6 bases; nucleotides not matched to a gene: 5. CDR1 and CDR2 from the germline V gene are DFQATT and SNEGSKA (reference sequence).

This rearrangement joins TRBV9 to TRBJ1-1; 7 bases fit TRBD1. The CDR3 sequence is 14 residues long. Looked up from germline, CDR1 is SGDLS and CDR2 is YYNGEE. J gave up 5 bases and V 1 base, and 5 bases lay outside the gene matches. The CDR3: CASSVNRGGTEAFF. DNA of the CDR3: TGTGCCAGCAGCGTAAACAGGGGTGGAACTGAAGCTTTCTTT.

J is TRBJ2-1 and V is TRBV5-8, with D unclear. The CDR3 spans 10 residues. Germline V gene lookup returns CDR1 SGHTS and CDR2 YDEGEE. Trimming removed 4 bases from V and 10 bases from J, with 6 bases in between. CDR3 bases: TGTGCCAGCAGCACAATCGAGCAGTTCTTC. Residues: CASSTIEQFF.

The genes are TRBV7-8 and TRBJ1-2, with a weak D call TRBD1 (5 bases). CDR1 is SGHVS, CDR2 FQNEAQ, per germline. This CDR3 region has 13 residues. The V and J ends lost 5 bases and 6 bases respectively, with 13 bases between them. The CDR3 is CASSRSGGDGYTF. The CDR3 DNA is TGTGCCAGCAGCCGCTCGGGGGGAGATGGCTACACCTTC.

The rearrangement uses TRBV7-9 and TRBJ2-7; tentatively, D is TRBD2 (6 bases). Between the trimmed V and J ends, which lost 5 bases and 1 base, there was a span of 12 bases. Per the germline V gene, CDR1 is SEHNR and CDR2 is FQNEAQ (reference sequence). The CDR3 covers 14 residues. CDR3 residues: CASSVGGSSYEQYF. CDR3 nucleotides: TGTGCCAGCAGCGTGGGGGGATCGTCCTACGAGCAGTACTTC.

The V gene is TRBV6-5, the J gene TRBJ1-1, with D possibly being TRBD1 (5 bases). V was shortened by 4 bases and J by 1 base, with 13 bases between the two germline ends. The CDR3 contains 15 residues. Germline lookup yields CDR1 MNHEY and CDR2 SVGAGI. CDR3 coding DNA: TGTGCCAGCAGTTGGGGGGGAGGATCGAACACTGAAGCTTTCTTT. It encodes CASSWGGGSNTEAFF.

V is TRBV5-6 and J is TRBJ2-7, with D perhaps TRBD1 (6 bases). V was shortened by 7 bases and J by 0 bases, with 14 bases between the two germline ends. Germline V lookup: CDR1 SGHDT, CDR2 YYEEEE. The CDR3 is 14 residues long. In DNA, the CDR3 is TGTGCCAGCGGAAGACAGGCGCGCTCCTACGAGCAGTACTTC. Translating gives CASGRQARSYEQYF.

This clone was counted a few times. CDR3 nucleotides: TGTGCCATCAGTCCTGGGACAGGGTATAATTCACCCCTCCACTTT. This translates into CAISPGTGYNSPLHF. J is TRBJ1-6 and V is TRBV10-3; 9 nucleotides match TRBD1. V lost 5 bases and J lost 4; bases outside the gene matches: 3. The CDR3 contains 15 residues. The V gene's germline CDR1 is ENHRY and CDR2 SYGVKD.